The rows below give T cell receptor beta chains drawn from one sample of a study of vaccination and CD4 T cells after COVID-19. TCRdb re-analysed the PCR reads in MiXCR, keeping a single row per CDR3 protein. The repertoire holds more than 13,000 distinct CDR3 sequences, with around 80% as singletons. No cognate antigen is known for these TCRs. The sequencing input was CD4+ T cells from blood, cultured in vitro. The receptors were gathered from a human donor who had recovered from COVID-19. CDR3s include the opening cysteine and the closing phenylalanine or tryptophan. The order of the fields is V gene, D gene, clone size, J gene, CDR3 protein, CDR3 DNA. A D gene is named only where the DNA matches it firmly. Not every row has a clone size; where given, it reads once, few, many or a size class.

TRBV7-3	-	-	TRBJ2-7	CASSPGPGAYEQYF	TGTGCCAGCAGCCCGGGGCCAGGGGCCTACGAGCAGTACTTC
TRBV7-2	TRBD1	-	TRBJ1-5	CASSQDRVNQPQHF	TGTGCCAGCAGCCAAGACAGGGTCAATCAGCCCCAGCATTTT
TRBV7-9	-	-	TRBJ1-6	CASSLGDSYNSPLHF	TGTGCCAGCAGCTTAGGGGACTCCTATAATTCACCCCTCCACTTT
TRBV4-2	-	-	TRBJ1-2	CASSPDTPDYGYTF	TGTGCCAGCAGCCCGGACACCCCTGACTATGGCTACACCTTC
TRBV27	-	-	TRBJ1-6	CASSRRTQLISPLHF	TGTGCCAGCAGTCGAAGGACCCAGCTAATCTCACCCCTCCACTTT
TRBV30	-	once	TRBJ1-2	CAWSPGLGGYTF	TGTGCCTGGAGTCCGGGTTTAGGTGGCTACACCTTC
TRBV7-9	TRBD2	-	TRBJ2-3	CASSERLAGVLDF	TGTGCCAGCAGCGAACGACTAGCGGGAGTCCTCGATTTT
TRBV7-2	-	-	TRBJ2-7	CASSREAGAHYEQYF	TGTGCCAGCAGCCGGGAGGCGGGGGCCCATTACGAGCAGTACTTC
TRBV11-3	TRBD1	-	TRBJ2-2	CASSMTGGGELFF	TGTGCCAGCAGCATGACAGGGGGCGGGGAGCTGTTTTTT
TRBV20-1	TRBD2	-	TRBJ2-7	CRAGTSGRRGFGEQYF	TGCAGGGCCGGGACTAGCGGGAGACGTGGTTTTGGCGAGCAGTACTTC
TRBV6-2/TRBV6-3	TRBD1	-	TRBJ1-5	CASSYTGGSQPQHF	TGTGCCAGCAGTTACACAGGGGGAAGTCAGCCCCAGCATTTT
TRBV6-1	-	-	TRBJ1-2	CASSLPRVGGYTF	TGTGCCAGCAGTCTACCCCGGGTGGGTGGCTACACCTTC
TRBV7-2	TRBD1	-	TRBJ2-3	CASSLRTGYTDTQYF	TGTGCCAGCAGCCTGAGGACAGGGTACACAGATACGCAGTATTTT
TRBV27	TRBD1	-	TRBJ1-2	CASSSRGQGANGYTF	TGTGCCAGCAGTTCCCGGGGACAGGGGGCAAATGGCTACACCTTC
TRBV7-9	-	-	TRBJ2-1	CASSSIGGRDLYNEQFF	TGTGCCAGCAGCTCCATTGGGGGGCGAGACCTCTACAATGAGCAGTTCTTC
TRBV30	TRBD1	once	TRBJ2-7	CARGQGSSEQYF	TGTGCCCGGGGACAGGGGAGCAGCGAGCAGTACTTC
TRBV20-1	TRBD2	-	TRBJ2-7	CSADPQSGSAYEQYF	TGCAGTGCTGATCCGCAGAGCGGGAGTGCCTACGAGCAGTACTTC
TRBV10-3	-	-	TRBJ1-6	CAISESGDLWTPLHF	TGTGCCATCAGTGAGTCAGGGGACCTCTGGACACCCCTCCACTTT
TRBV20-1	-	-	TRBJ2-2	CSTPDGRGTGELFF	TGCAGTACCCCCGACGGTCGGGGCACCGGGGAGCTGTTTTTT
TRBV20-1	TRBD1	-	TRBJ1-2	CSARDPGQGTYGYTF	TGCAGTGCTAGGGATCCGGGACAGGGGACATATGGCTACACCTTC
TRBV24-1	TRBD1	few	TRBJ2-3	CATSDWAGGSGTDTQYF	TGTGCCACCAGTGATTGGGCAGGGGGTAGCGGCACAGATACGCAGTATTTT
TRBV20-1	-	-	TRBJ1-2	CSAIGIRARDTNYGYTF	TGCAGTGCTATTGGGATCAGAGCGAGGGACACAAACTATGGCTACACCTTC
TRBV29-1	-	few	TRBJ1-2	CSVVGGGSYGYTF	TGCAGCGTTGTAGGGGGGGGCTCTTATGGCTACACCTTC
TRBV5-5	-	few	TRBJ2-5	CASTPREGLETQYF	TGTGCCAGCACCCCCAGAGAGGGCCTAGAGACCCAGTACTTC
TRBV27	TRBD1	once	TRBJ2-7	CASTLQGASYEQYF	TGTGCCAGCACTTTACAGGGGGCCTCCTACGAGCAGTACTTC
TRBV28	-	-	TRBJ2-2	CASRGGELFF	TGTGCCAGCAGGGGCGGGGAGCTGTTTTTT
TRBV2	TRBD2	-	TRBJ2-3	CASRLGLAALSTDTQYF	TGTGCCAGCAGGTTAGGACTAGCGGCACTATCCACAGATACGCAGTATTTT
TRBV7-2	-	-	TRBJ1-2	CASSLSIGESYGYTF	TGTGCCAGCAGCCTATCCATCGGGGAGTCCTATGGCTACACCTTC
TRBV4-2	TRBD1	-	TRBJ2-7	CASSLGQGANEQYF	TGTGCCAGCAGCTTGGGACAGGGAGCTAACGAGCAGTACTTC
TRBV27	TRBD1	few	TRBJ1-1	CASSLSPRTGSFGAFF	TGTGCCAGCAGTTTATCCCCACGGACAGGGTCTTTCGGAGCTTTCTTT
TRBV20-1	-	few	TRBJ2-7	CSVRGSGAYEQYF	TGCAGTGTACGGGGGAGTGGGGCCTACGAGCAGTACTTC
TRBV20-1	-	-	TRBJ1-3	CSARSPSRLGGNTIYF	TGCAGTGCTAGATCCCCGTCTCGGCTTGGTGGAAACACCATATATTTT